The 27 T cell receptor beta chains below were found in one sample sequenced in a study of blood T cell repertoires in COVID-19. The protocol was immunoSEQ multiplex PCR, while the TCRdb copy is restricted to in-frame clones and leaves out a portion. The table includes a few hundred thousand clones, about 84% detected once. The sequenced sample consisted of peripheral blood. The receptor source for this set is a human donor in a cohort sampled during active COVID-19.

V gene TRBV18 combines with J gene TRBJ1-5, with D possibly being TRBD1 (5 bases). The CDR3 is 14 residues long. The ends were cut back, 6 bases at V and 2 bases at J, with 11 bases in the middle. CDR1 and CDR2 from the germline V gene are KGHSH and LQKENI. The DNA for the CDR3 is TGTGCCAGCTCGCGGGGCGATGGCAATCAGCCCCAGCATTTT. Residues: CASSRGDGNQPQHF.

This chain joins TRBV28 and TRBJ2-3; 10 nucleotides match TRBD1. J lost 0 bases, V lost 0 bases, and 0 bases had no gene match. CDR1 is MDHEN, CDR2 SYDVKM, per germline. This CDR3 comprises 16 residues. CDR3 coding DNA: TGTGCCAGCAGTTTATGGGGACAGGGGAGCACAGATACGCAGTATTTT. Encoded protein: CASSLWGQGSTDTQYF.

The V call is TRBV7-2, the J call TRBJ1-3; TRBD1 agrees at 8 bases. Unmatched junction bases numbered 9, after V lost 5 bases and J lost 0 bases. This CDR3 region has 17 residues. Germline CDR1 SGHTA, CDR2 FQGNSA. The CDR3 nucleotides are TGTGCCAGCAGCGTAGACAGGGGTCCTTCCTCTGGAAACACCATATATTTT. Its translation: CASSVDRGPSSGNTIYF.

This clone was observed a few times. This rearrangement joins TRBV5-6 to TRBJ1-4; 7 bases are a match to TRBD1. The CDR3 contains 15 residues. CDR1 is SGHDT, CDR2 YYEEEE, per germline. V gave up 3 bases and J gave up 8 bases; unmatched junction bases: 10. This CDR3 reads CASSYDRVVGEKLFF. CDR3 nucleotides: TGTGCCAGCAGCTATGACAGGGTGGTGGGAGAAAAACTGTTTTTT.

J is TRBJ2-3 and V is TRBV28; 8 bases line up with TRBD1. The CDR3 has 14 amino acids. Germline V gives CDR1 MDHEN, CDR2 SYDVKM. V shed 2 bases, J shed 6 bases, and the junction held 4 bases outside the gene matches. The DNA of the CDR3 is TGTGCCAGCAGTTTAGGACAGGGTGGCGATACGCAGTATTTT. Translating gives CASSLGQGGDTQYF. The full variable domain, with the rest looked up from reference TRBV28 and TRBJ2-3, is DVKVTQSSRYLVKRTGEKVFLECVQDMDHENMFWYRQDPGLGLRLIYFSYDVKMKEKGDIPEGYSVSREKKERFSLILESASTNQTSMYLCASSLGQGGDTQYFGPGTRLTVL.

The genes are TRBV12-3 or TRBV12-4 and TRBJ1-2, with no clear D. This CDR3 spans 12 amino acids. V dropped 5 bases and J dropped 8 bases, with 12 bases sitting between them. In DNA, the CDR3 is TGTGCCAGCAGTCCTGAGGCCCGCGGCTACACCTTC. It encodes CASSPEARGYTF.

The rearrangement links TRBV30 to TRBJ2-3; the match to TRBD2 covers 11 bases. Germline CDR1 GTSNPN, CDR2 SVGIG (reference sequence). Trimming removed 2 bases from V and 4 bases from J; junction bases left unmatched: 5. This CDR3 has 15 residues. The CDR3 sequence is CAWSSGLAVSDTQYF. DNA for the CDR3: TGTGCCTGGAGTTCGGGACTAGCGGTCTCAGATACGCAGTATTTT.

The chain couples TRBV25-1 to TRBJ1-2, with D possibly matching TRBD1 (5 bases). Germline lookup yields CDR1 MGHDK and CDR2 SYGVNS. The V gene lost 2 bases and the J gene lost 7 bases, with 5 bases spanning the gap. The CDR3 covers 11 residues. CDR3 sequence (DNA): TGTGCCAGCAGTGAAAGGGGTGGCTACACCTTC. It translates to CASSERGGYTF.

In its sample, this clone was seen once. The chain carries TRBV7-2 and TRBJ2-1, with D perhaps matching TRBD1 (6 bases). Germline CDR1 and CDR2: SGHTA and FQGNSA. Trimming removed 5 bases from V and 5 bases from J, with 13 bases in between. This CDR3 is 14 amino acids long. CDR3 sequence reads: CASSPWTANNEQFF. Here the CDR3 DNA reads TGTGCCAGCAGCCCCTGGACAGCAAACAATGAGCAGTTCTTC.

The V call is TRBV6-2 or TRBV6-3, the J call TRBJ2-5, with TRBD2 matching 11 bases. With V trimmed by 6 bases and J by 2 bases, 11 bases remained unmatched. Germline loops: CDR1 MNHEY, CDR2 SVGEGT. The CDR3 is 17 amino acids. DNA of the CDR3: TGTGCCAGCAGCTTTAACAACAGACTAGCGGGACAAGAGACCCAGTACTTC. It specifies CASSFNNRLAGQETQYF.

This clone was counted once. The rearrangement uses TRBV11-1 and TRBJ1-2; weak D call: TRBD1 (5 bases). The CDR3 has 13 amino acids. The germline gives CDR1 SGHAT, CDR2 FQDESV (reference sequence). The V and J ends lost 1 base and 6 bases respectively, with 9 bases between them. The CDR3 DNA reads TGTGCCAGCAGCTTAGGCAGGGAGGATGGCTACACCTTC. Its protein product is CASSLGREDGYTF. The full variable domain, in which reference TRBV11-1 and TRBJ1-2 provide the parts outside the CDR3, is EAEVAQSPRYKITEKSQAVAFWCDPISGHATLYWYRQILGQGPELLVQFQDESVVDDSQLPKDRFSAERLKGVDSTLKIQPAELGDSAMYLCASSLGREDGYTFGSGTRLTVV.

The V and J genes are TRBV5-1 and TRBJ2-1; 7 nucleotides line up with TRBD1. Looked up from germline, CDR1 is SGHRS and CDR2 is YFSETQ. Trimming at V came to 0 bases and at J to 8 bases, leaving 5 bases not matched to a gene. This CDR3 is 14 amino acids long. The DNA for the CDR3 is TGCGCCAGCAGCTTGGAGGGGGCTGGAGATGAGCAGTTCTTC. This translates into CASSLEGAGDEQFF.

CDR3 nucleotide sequence: TGTGCCAGCAGCCCTCTATCGAACACTGAAGCTTTCTTT. It yields the protein CASSPLSNTEAFF. The rearrangement links TRBV3-1 (or the pseudogene TRBV3-2) to TRBJ1-1, with D unresolved. V shed 4 bases and J shed 1 base, with 7 bases lying between them. CDR1 is LGHDT and CDR2 is YNNKEL in the germline V gene (reference sequence). This CDR3 has 13 amino acids.

The chain joins TRBV5-1 to TRBJ1-1; 7 bases line up with TRBD1. Germline V lookup: CDR1 SGHRS, CDR2 YFSETQ. Trimming took 0 bases from V and 5 from J; bases not matched to a gene: 7. This CDR3 is 15 amino acids long. CDR3 region: CASSLAVGGETEAFF. DNA of the CDR3: TGCGCCAGCAGCTTGGCCGTAGGGGGCGAAACTGAAGCTTTCTTT.

The V gene is TRBV19, the J gene TRBJ2-6; TRBD1 matches at 8 bases. CDR1 and CDR2 from the germline V gene are LNHDA and SQIVND (reference sequence). V lost 5 bases and J lost 3; bases outside the gene matches: 6. This CDR3 has 16 residues. CDR3 DNA sequence: TGTGCCAGTAGTCGGCAGGGGGCAGGTGGGGCCAACGTCCTGACTTTC. As protein: CASSRQGAGGANVLTF.

This chain joins TRBV5-8 and TRBJ1-5; D is uncertain. Trimming stripped 3 bases from V and 4 bases from J, with 20 bases between. CDR1 SGHTS and CDR2 YDEGEE come from the germline V gene. The CDR3 runs 17 residues. For the CDR3, the DNA is TGTGCCAGCAGCTCGGTCGGGGAGGCCCTTGGGAATCAGCCCCAGCATTTT. Protein: CASSSVGEALGNQPQHF.

The chain is built from TRBV28 and TRBJ1-5, with D maybe TRBD1 (5 bases). Trimming took off 1 base at V and 4 bases at J, with 11 bases between the two ends. This CDR3 is built from 15 residues. Germline V gene data show CDR1 as MDHEN and CDR2 as SYDVKM. CDR3 in amino acids: CASSLFGASNQPQHF. CDR3 nucleotides: TGTGCCAGCAGTTTATTTGGGGCAAGTAATCAGCCCCAGCATTTT.

V is TRBV23-1 and J is TRBJ2-7, with D unresolved. TRBV23-1 is annotated as an ORF whose role is uncertain. This CDR3 comprises 15 residues. The ends were cut back, 3 bases at V and 3 bases at J, with 15 bases in the middle. The CDR3 spells CASSHLRHMNYEQYF. The CDR3 DNA sequence: TGCGCCAGCAGTCACCTGAGACATATGAACTACGAGCAGTACTTC.

J is TRBJ1-4 and V is TRBV6-5; no firm D call. With 7 bases removed from V and 5 bases from J, the gap between germline ends came to 17 bases. The CDR3 extends over 15 amino acids. CDR1 is MNHEY and CDR2 is SVGAGI in the germline V gene. The CDR3 DNA follows: TGTGCCAGCACCGCCCGGGAGGGCTCAAATGAAAAACTGTTTTTT. This translates into CASTAREGSNEKLFF.

The rearrangement uses TRBV5-1 and TRBJ1-5, with D perhaps TRBD1 (6 bases). V gave up 2 bases and J gave up 3 bases, with 9 bases separating them. The germline V gene encodes CDR1 SGHRS and CDR2 YFSETQ. CDR3 length: 14 amino acids. This CDR3 is CASSFGQINQPQHF. CDR3 DNA: TGCGCCAGCAGCTTTGGACAGATCAATCAGCCCCAGCATTTT.

The rearrangement joins TRBV27 to TRBJ1-1; tentatively, D is TRBD1 (5 bases). The CDR3 consists of 14 residues. The ends were cut back, 4 bases at V and 5 bases at J, with 14 bases in the middle. In germline, CDR1 is MNHEY, CDR2 SMNVEV (reference sequence). The CDR3 DNA reads as TGTGCCAGCAGTTCGGGGGGGGTATGGACTGAAGCTTTCTTT. Protein sequence: CASSSGGVWTEAFF.

This sequence joins TRBV7-9 and TRBJ1-1; D is ambiguous. V gave up 2 bases and J gave up 0 bases, with 10 bases separating them. The germline V gene has CDR1 SEHNR and CDR2 FQNEAQ (reference sequence). This CDR3 is built from 15 residues. The chain's CDR3 is CASSLSVGVNTEAFF. The DNA for the CDR3 is TGTGCCAGCAGCTTATCTGTCGGAGTGAACACTGAAGCTTTCTTT.

J is TRBJ2-3 and V is TRBV6-5; D may be TRBD2 (6 bases). With 6 bases removed from V and 5 bases from J, the gap between germline ends came to 15 bases. Germline V CDR1 and CDR2: MNHEY, SVGAGI. This CDR3 has 14 residues. The CDR3 DNA is TGTGCCAGCAGCGCCCCTGGCGGGAAAGATACGCAGTATTTT. Protein: CASSAPGGKDTQYF.

This chain connects TRBV5-1 to TRBJ1-6; a weak D match, TRBD1 (6 bases). Germline V gene sequence: CDR1 SGHRS, CDR2 YFSETQ. The germline V and J ends were trimmed by 0 bases and 6 bases, with 13 bases remaining between them. CDR3 size: 16 residues. The CDR3 DNA sequence: TGCGCCAGCAGCTTGGCCCCACAGGGTCTTAATTCACCCCTCCACTTT. Amino acid sequence: CASSLAPQGLNSPLHF.

The chain combines TRBV3-1 (or the pseudogene TRBV3-2) with TRBJ2-7; the D gene is possibly TRBD1 (6 bases). Germline V CDR1 and CDR2: LGHDT, YNNKEL (reference sequence). Trimming stripped 4 bases from V and 2 bases from J, with 15 bases between. The CDR3 is made up of 15 amino acids. The CDR3 spells CASSLQPSGAYEQYF. CDR3 in DNA: TGTGCCAGCAGCCTCCAACCTTCAGGGGCCTACGAGCAGTACTTC.

This clone came up once. The CDR3 is CASSVGGATEAFF. The CDR3 coding sequence is TGTGCCAGCTCCGTCGGGGGGGCCACTGAAGCTTTCTTT. This rearrangement joins TRBV9 to TRBJ1-1; possible D gene TRBD1, 6 bases. Germline V gene data show CDR1 as SGDLS and CDR2 as YYNGEE. This CDR3 has 13 residues. Trimming took off 7 bases at V and 4 bases at J, with 14 bases between the two ends.

The genes are TRBV30 and TRBJ1-1, with 7 bases fitting TRBD1. The CDR3 extends over 14 amino acids. J lost 3 bases, V lost 0 bases, and 4 bases had no gene match. CDR1 and CDR2 (germline): GTSNPN, SVGIG (reference sequence). The CDR3 spells CAWSVRGGDTEAFF. The CDR3 DNA reads as TGTGCCTGGAGTGTAAGAGGGGGCGACACTGAAGCTTTCTTT. Based on the CDR3 plus reference TRBV30 and TRBJ1-1, the full variable domain is SQTIHQWPATLVQPVGSPLSLECTVEGTSNPNLYWYRQAAGRGLQLLFYSVGIGQISSEVPQNLSASRPQDRQFILSSKKLLLSDSGFYLCAWSVRGGDTEAFFGQGTRLTVV.